This T cell receptor beta chain was captured by sequencing in a study of blood T cell repertoires in COVID-19. Study summary: Whether acute or convalescent, the COVID-19 samples came from the United States, Italy and Spain. PBMCs, B-cell-depleted T cells, or T cells provided the cDNA or gDNA that made up the material.

The CDR3 has 18 amino acids. Germline V gives CDR1 SEHNR, CDR2 FQNEAQ (reference sequence). V was clipped by 4 bases and J by 6 bases, with 27 bases between them. In the original processing: Researchers report that nucleated cell counts were estimated from reference gene primer amplification. Generated by immunoSEQ multiplex PCR, the TCRdb table keeps only in-frame clones and is missing some. V, J and clone size reflect that table, while D and trimming were determined from the DNA. The sample lists 250,000 to 350,000 clones; approximately 80% were seen once. This receptor was identified in a woman in her 50s with active or convalescent COVID-19. The V gene is TRBV7-9, the J gene TRBJ1-1; D is possibly TRBD1 (5 bases). Sample: peripheral blood. Written as DNA, the CDR3 is TGTGCCAGCAGCTCCGGGGGGAGGGGATTGGTTCGAATCTCTGAAGCTTTCTTT. It codes for CASSSGGRGLVRISEAFF.